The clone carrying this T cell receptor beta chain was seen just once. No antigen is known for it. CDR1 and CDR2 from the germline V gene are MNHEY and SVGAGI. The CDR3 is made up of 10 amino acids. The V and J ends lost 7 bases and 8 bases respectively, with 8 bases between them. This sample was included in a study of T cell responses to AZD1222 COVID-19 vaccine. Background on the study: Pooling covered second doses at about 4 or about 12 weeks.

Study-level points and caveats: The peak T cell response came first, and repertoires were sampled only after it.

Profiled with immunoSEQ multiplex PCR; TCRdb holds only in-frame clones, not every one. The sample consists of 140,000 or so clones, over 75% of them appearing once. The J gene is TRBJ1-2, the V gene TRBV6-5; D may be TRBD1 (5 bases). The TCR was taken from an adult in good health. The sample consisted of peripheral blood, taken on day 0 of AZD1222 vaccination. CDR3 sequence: CASTRGGYTF. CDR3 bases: TGTGCCAGCACCCGGGGGGGCTACACCTTC.